This is a list of T cell receptor beta chains from one sample in a study of T cell repertoires in aging, cancer and after chemotherapy. TCRdb processed the multiplex PCR reads anew with MiXCR; each CDR3 protein has one entry. The sample comprises over 1,500 distinct CDR3 sequences, roughly a third of which are singletons, and roughly a fifth rests with the top ten. The sample taken for sequencing was blood. The receptors come from a human donor with a solid tumor. CDR3s include the opening cysteine and the closing phenylalanine or tryptophan. Each record gives: J gene, V gene, clone size, CDR3 length, CDR3 protein. Clone size is given for some rows only: seen once, a few or many times, or a class if the clone is expanded.

j_call: TRBJ1-3; v_call: TRBV12-3/TRBV12-4; clone_size: -; cdr3_length: 13; cdr3_aa: CASGGGSGNTIYF
j_call: TRBJ2-3; v_call: TRBV11-3; clone_size: -; cdr3_length: 18; cdr3_aa: CASSIPPRQPSFADTQYF
j_call: TRBJ1-2; v_call: TRBV27; clone_size: -; cdr3_length: 16; cdr3_aa: CASSFSGGTPIYGYTF
j_call: TRBJ1-3; v_call: TRBV5-4; clone_size: -; cdr3_length: 14; cdr3_aa: CASSLPGVGNTIYF
j_call: TRBJ2-5; v_call: TRBV19; clone_size: -; cdr3_length: 15; cdr3_aa: CASSISGGGHETQYF
j_call: TRBJ1-6; v_call: TRBV7-2; clone_size: -; cdr3_length: 17; cdr3_aa: CASSQDTGVTYNSPLHF
j_call: TRBJ1-2; v_call: TRBV7-9; clone_size: -; cdr3_length: 14; cdr3_aa: CATERDSFNYGYTF
j_call: TRBJ2-7; v_call: TRBV7-9; clone_size: few; cdr3_length: 15; cdr3_aa: CASSPLRDPRSEQYF
j_call: TRBJ2-3; v_call: TRBV5-1; clone_size: few; cdr3_length: 14; cdr3_aa: CASSIATGIDTQYF
j_call: TRBJ1-2; v_call: TRBV7-9; clone_size: -; cdr3_length: 12; cdr3_aa: CASSKTGYGYTF
j_call: TRBJ2-5; v_call: TRBV4-2; clone_size: -; cdr3_length: 16; cdr3_aa: CASSSPGQGYQETQYF
j_call: TRBJ2-2; v_call: TRBV5-1; clone_size: -; cdr3_length: 14; cdr3_aa: CASSSDGFTGELFF
j_call: TRBJ2-3; v_call: TRBV7-9; clone_size: -; cdr3_length: 17; cdr3_aa: CVSSFRTTGLSTDTQYF
j_call: TRBJ2-1; v_call: TRBV6-4; clone_size: -; cdr3_length: 14; cdr3_aa: CASSEGTGANEQFF
j_call: TRBJ2-1; v_call: TRBV29-1; clone_size: large; cdr3_length: 12; cdr3_aa: CSVDSLGREQFF
j_call: TRBJ2-2; v_call: TRBV20-1; clone_size: few; cdr3_length: 13; cdr3_aa: CSAPGLMTGELFF
j_call: TRBJ1-2; v_call: TRBV29-1; clone_size: -; cdr3_length: 13; cdr3_aa: CSVDVQGGLGYTF
j_call: TRBJ1-2; v_call: TRBV6-1; clone_size: -; cdr3_length: 12; cdr3_aa: CASNSYGYGYTF
j_call: TRBJ2-4; v_call: TRBV11-2; clone_size: -; cdr3_length: 14; cdr3_aa: CASSLGGTKNIQYF
j_call: TRBJ1-2; v_call: TRBV12-3/TRBV12-4; clone_size: few; cdr3_length: 13; cdr3_aa: CASSPLRGLGYTF
j_call: TRBJ1-1; v_call: TRBV30; clone_size: few; cdr3_length: 14; cdr3_aa: CASRKGGEATEAFF
j_call: TRBJ1-5; v_call: TRBV6-6; clone_size: -; cdr3_length: 14; cdr3_aa: CASNDKGGNQPQHF
j_call: TRBJ2-3; v_call: TRBV30; clone_size: -; cdr3_length: 15; cdr3_aa: CAYLEGITSTDTQYF
j_call: TRBJ1-2; v_call: TRBV30; clone_size: -; cdr3_length: 14; cdr3_aa: CACHPKRGGYGYTF
j_call: TRBJ2-5; v_call: TRBV5-5; clone_size: large; cdr3_length: 14; cdr3_aa: CASSLLGNQETQYF
j_call: TRBJ2-3; v_call: TRBV6-5; clone_size: -; cdr3_length: 16; cdr3_aa: CASSLGLGQYLDTQYF
j_call: TRBJ2-7; v_call: TRBV12-3/TRBV12-4; clone_size: -; cdr3_length: 13; cdr3_aa: CASSPGIHYEQYF
j_call: TRBJ1-3; v_call: TRBV6-5; clone_size: -; cdr3_length: 17; cdr3_aa: CASGPDRGTLSGNTIYF
j_call: TRBJ1-1; v_call: TRBV30; clone_size: few; cdr3_length: 13; cdr3_aa: CAWSVTKNTEAFF
j_call: TRBJ2-5; v_call: TRBV7-9; clone_size: -; cdr3_length: 12; cdr3_aa: CASSPVLETQYF
j_call: TRBJ1-1; v_call: TRBV12-3/TRBV12-4; clone_size: -; cdr3_length: 15; cdr3_aa: CASRGLSLGDTEAFF
j_call: TRBJ1-2; v_call: TRBV6-5; clone_size: -; cdr3_length: 13; cdr3_aa: CASSPGPRYGYTF
j_call: TRBJ2-1; v_call: TRBV30; clone_size: few; cdr3_length: 15; cdr3_aa: CAWSHGQGVRNEQFF
j_call: TRBJ2-1; v_call: TRBV6-5; clone_size: large; cdr3_length: 14; cdr3_aa: CASSYGGSYNEQFF
j_call: TRBJ1-4; v_call: TRBV7-9; clone_size: -; cdr3_length: 14; cdr3_aa: CALQGDTENEKLFF
j_call: TRBJ2-1; v_call: TRBV6-4; clone_size: large; cdr3_length: 13; cdr3_aa: CASSESIEGEQFF
j_call: TRBJ2-1; v_call: TRBV5-5; clone_size: -; cdr3_length: 15; cdr3_aa: CASSSWTSGDNEQFF
j_call: TRBJ1-2; v_call: TRBV20-1; clone_size: few; cdr3_length: 15; cdr3_aa: CSARSGWVSSYGYTF
j_call: TRBJ1-2; v_call: TRBV27; clone_size: -; cdr3_length: 17; cdr3_aa: CASSDGTGLGVNYGYTF
j_call: TRBJ1-2; v_call: TRBV10-2; clone_size: few; cdr3_length: 15; cdr3_aa: CASSGVEGRNYGYTF
j_call: TRBJ2-3; v_call: TRBV6-2/TRBV6-3; clone_size: few; cdr3_length: 16; cdr3_aa: CASRTSGGSSTDTQYF
j_call: TRBJ2-7; v_call: TRBV15; clone_size: few; cdr3_length: 14; cdr3_aa: CATSRSLVSYEQYF
j_call: TRBJ1-1; v_call: TRBV6-5; clone_size: -; cdr3_length: 15; cdr3_aa: CASSYSRRGDTEAFF
j_call: TRBJ2-5; v_call: TRBV11-2; clone_size: -; cdr3_length: 11; cdr3_aa: CASNDGGAQYF
j_call: TRBJ2-3; v_call: TRBV19; clone_size: few; cdr3_length: 15; cdr3_aa: CASSIELLRTDTQYF